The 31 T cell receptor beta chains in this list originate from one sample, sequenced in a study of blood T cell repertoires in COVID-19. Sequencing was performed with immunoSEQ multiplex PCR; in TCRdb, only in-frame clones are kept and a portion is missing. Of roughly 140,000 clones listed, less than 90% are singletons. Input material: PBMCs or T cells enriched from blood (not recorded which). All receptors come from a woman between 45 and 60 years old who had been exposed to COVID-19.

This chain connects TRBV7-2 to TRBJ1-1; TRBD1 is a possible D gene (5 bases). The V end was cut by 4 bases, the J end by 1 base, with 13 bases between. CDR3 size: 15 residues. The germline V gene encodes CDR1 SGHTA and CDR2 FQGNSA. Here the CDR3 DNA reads TGTGCCAGCAGCTGGCACGGGGGAAAGAACACTGAAGCTTTCTTT. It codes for CASSWHGGKNTEAFF.

The DNA for the CDR3 is TGTGCCACGGCCCGGAGTGGGGGCCATCAAGAGACCCAGTACTTC. It encodes CATARSGGHQETQYF. This chain joins TRBV10-3 and TRBJ2-5; a weak D match, TRBD1 (6 bases). The CDR3 sequence is 15 residues long. CDR1 ENHRY and CDR2 SYGVKD come from the germline V gene. V was trimmed by 10 bases and J by 2 bases, leaving 20 bases between them.

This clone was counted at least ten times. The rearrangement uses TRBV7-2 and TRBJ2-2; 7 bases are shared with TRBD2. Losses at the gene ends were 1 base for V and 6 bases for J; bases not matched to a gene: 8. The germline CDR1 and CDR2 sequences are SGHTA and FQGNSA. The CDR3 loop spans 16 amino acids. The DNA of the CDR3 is TGTGCCAGCAGCTTAGTAGGGCCACGGGGGGCCGGGGAGCTGTTTTTT. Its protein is CASSLVGPRGAGELFF.

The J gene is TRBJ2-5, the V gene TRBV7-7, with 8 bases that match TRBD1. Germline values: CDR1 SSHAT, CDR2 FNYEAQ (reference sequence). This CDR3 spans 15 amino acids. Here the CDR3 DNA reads TGTGCTAGCCTTGGGGCTCAGGGGGCCTCCGAGACCCAGTACTTC. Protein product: CASLGAQGASETQYF.

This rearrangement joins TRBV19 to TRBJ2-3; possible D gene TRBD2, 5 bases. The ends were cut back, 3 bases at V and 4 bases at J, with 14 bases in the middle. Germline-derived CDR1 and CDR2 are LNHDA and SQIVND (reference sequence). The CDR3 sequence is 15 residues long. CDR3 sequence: CASSIGGSPPDTQYF. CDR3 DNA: TGTGCCAGTAGTATTGGTGGGAGCCCCCCAGATACGCAGTATTTT.

CDR3 sequence reads: CASSPVASGGYNEQFF. The CDR3 DNA sequence: TGCGCCAGCAGCCCCGTGGCTAGCGGGGGCTACAATGAGCAGTTCTTC. V and J are TRBV4-3 and TRBJ2-1, with 10 bases that match TRBD2. The CDR3 is 16 residues long. CDR1 is LGHNA and CDR2 is YSLEER in the germline V gene. J gave up 3 bases and V 4 bases, and 6 bases lay outside the gene matches.

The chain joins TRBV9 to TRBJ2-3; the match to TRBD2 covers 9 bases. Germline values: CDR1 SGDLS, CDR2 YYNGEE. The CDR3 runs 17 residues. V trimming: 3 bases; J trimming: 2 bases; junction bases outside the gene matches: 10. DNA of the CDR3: TGTGCCAGCAGCGCCGGGGCGGGGGGGCAGAACACAGATACGCAGTATTTT. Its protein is CASSAGAGGQNTDTQYF. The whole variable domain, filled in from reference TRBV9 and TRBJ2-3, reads DSGVTQTPKHLITATGQRVTLRCSPRSGDLSVYWYQQSLDQGLQFLIQYYNGEERAKGNILERFSAQQFPDLHSELNLSSLELGDSALYFCASSAGAGGQNTDTQYFGPGTRLTVL.

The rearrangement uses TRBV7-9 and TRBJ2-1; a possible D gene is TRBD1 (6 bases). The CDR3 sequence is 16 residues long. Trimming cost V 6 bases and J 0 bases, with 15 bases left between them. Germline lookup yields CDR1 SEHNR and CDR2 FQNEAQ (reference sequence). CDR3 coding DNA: TGTGCCAGCAGGGGTCGGACAGCCTCCTCCTACAATGAGCAGTTCTTC. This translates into CASRGRTASSYNEQFF. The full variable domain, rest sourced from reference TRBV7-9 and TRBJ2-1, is DTGVSQNPRHKITKRGQNVTFRCDPISEHNRLYWYRQTLGQGPEFLTYFQNEAQLEKSRLLSDRFSAERPKGSFSTLEIQRTEQGDSAMYLCASRGRTASSYNEQFFGPGTRLTVL.

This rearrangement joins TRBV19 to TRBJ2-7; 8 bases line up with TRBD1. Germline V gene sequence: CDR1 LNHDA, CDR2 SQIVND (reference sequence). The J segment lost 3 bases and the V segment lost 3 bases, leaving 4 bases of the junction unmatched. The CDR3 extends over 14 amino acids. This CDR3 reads CASSISGTGYEQYF. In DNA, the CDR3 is TGTGCCAGTAGTATCTCCGGGACAGGCTACGAGCAGTACTTC.

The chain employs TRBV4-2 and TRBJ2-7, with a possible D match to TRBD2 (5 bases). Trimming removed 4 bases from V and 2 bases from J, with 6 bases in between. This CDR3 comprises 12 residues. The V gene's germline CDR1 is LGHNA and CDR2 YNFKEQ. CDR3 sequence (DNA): TGTGCCAGCAGCCCACTAGCCTACGAGCAGTACTTC. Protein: CASSPLAYEQYF.

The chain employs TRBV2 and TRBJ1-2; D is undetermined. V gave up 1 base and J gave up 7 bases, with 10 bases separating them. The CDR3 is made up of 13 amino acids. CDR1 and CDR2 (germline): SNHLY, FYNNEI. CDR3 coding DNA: TGTGCCAGCAGTGAAGGGGCAGGAGGTGGCTACACCTTC. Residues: CASSEGAGGGYTF.

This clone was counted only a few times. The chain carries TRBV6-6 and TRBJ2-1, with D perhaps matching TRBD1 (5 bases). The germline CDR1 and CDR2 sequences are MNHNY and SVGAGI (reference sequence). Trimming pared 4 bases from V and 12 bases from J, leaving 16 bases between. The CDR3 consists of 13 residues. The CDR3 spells CASSWAGWQAQFF. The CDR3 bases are TGTGCCAGCAGTTGGGCAGGGTGGCAGGCGCAGTTCTTC.

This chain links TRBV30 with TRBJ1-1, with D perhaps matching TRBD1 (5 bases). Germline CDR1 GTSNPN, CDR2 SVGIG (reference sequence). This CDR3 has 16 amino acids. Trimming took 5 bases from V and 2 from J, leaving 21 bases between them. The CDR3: CAWVPLKGSGNTEAFF. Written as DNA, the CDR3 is TGTGCCTGGGTCCCTTTGAAGGGGTCTGGTAACACTGAAGCTTTCTTT.

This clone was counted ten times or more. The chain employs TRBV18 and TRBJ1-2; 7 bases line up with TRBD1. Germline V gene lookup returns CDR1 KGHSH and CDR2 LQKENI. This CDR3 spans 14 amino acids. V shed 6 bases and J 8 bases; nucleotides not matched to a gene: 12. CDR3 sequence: CASSRPEGARGYTF. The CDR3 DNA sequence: TGTGCCAGCTCTAGACCGGAGGGGGCGCGAGGCTACACCTTC.

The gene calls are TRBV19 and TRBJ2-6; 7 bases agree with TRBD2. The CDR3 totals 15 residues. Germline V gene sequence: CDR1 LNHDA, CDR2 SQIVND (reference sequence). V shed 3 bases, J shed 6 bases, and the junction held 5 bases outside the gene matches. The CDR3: CASSIGGGAANVLTF. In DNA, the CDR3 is TGTGCCAGTAGTATCGGGGGAGGGGCGGCCAACGTCCTGACTTTC.

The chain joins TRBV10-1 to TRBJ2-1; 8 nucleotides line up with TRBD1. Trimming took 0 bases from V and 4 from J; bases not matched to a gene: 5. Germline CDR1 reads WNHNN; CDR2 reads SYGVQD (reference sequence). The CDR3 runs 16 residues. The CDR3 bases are TGCGCCAGCAGTGAGTCGACAGGGGCCGGTTACAATGAGCAGTTCTTC. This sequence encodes CASSESTGAGYNEQFF.

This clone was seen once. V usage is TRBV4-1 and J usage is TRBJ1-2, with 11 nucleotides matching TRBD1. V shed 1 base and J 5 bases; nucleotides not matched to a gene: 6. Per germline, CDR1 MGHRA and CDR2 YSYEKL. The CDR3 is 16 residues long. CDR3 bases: TGCGCCAGCAGCCAAGCCGGACAGGGGGCAGGGTATGGCTACACCTTC. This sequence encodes CASSQAGQGAGYGYTF.

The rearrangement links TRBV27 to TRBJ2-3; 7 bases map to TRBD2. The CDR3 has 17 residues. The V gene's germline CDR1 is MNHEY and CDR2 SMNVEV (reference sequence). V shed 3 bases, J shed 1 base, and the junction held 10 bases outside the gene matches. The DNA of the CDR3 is TGTGCCAGCAGTTTTTTGCGGGGGACTCCCCGCACAGATACGCAGTATTTT. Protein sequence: CASSFLRGTPRTDTQYF.

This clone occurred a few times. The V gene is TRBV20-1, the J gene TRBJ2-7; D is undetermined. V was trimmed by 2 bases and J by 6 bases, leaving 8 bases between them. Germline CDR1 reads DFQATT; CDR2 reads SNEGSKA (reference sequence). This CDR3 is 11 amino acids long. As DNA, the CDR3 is TGCAGTGCTAGATCTGGAGTCGAGCAGTACTTC. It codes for CSARSGVEQYF.

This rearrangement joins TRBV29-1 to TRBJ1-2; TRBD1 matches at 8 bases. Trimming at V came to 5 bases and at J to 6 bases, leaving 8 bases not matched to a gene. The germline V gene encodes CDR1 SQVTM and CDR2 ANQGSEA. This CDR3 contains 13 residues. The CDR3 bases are TGCAGCGTTTGGACAGGGAAGAGGAATGGCTACACCTTC. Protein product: CSVWTGKRNGYTF.

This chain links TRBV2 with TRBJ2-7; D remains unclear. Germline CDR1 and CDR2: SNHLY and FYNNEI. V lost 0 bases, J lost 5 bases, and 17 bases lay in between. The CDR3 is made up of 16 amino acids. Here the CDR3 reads CASSEAHLGLTNEQYF. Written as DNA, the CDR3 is TGTGCCAGCAGTGAAGCGCATCTGGGTTTAACTAACGAGCAGTACTTC.

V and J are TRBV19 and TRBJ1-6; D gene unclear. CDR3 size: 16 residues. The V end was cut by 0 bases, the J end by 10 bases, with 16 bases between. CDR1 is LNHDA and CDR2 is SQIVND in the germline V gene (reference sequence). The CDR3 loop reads CASSIDHVTSRSPLHF. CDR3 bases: TGTGCCAGTAGTATAGATCACGTCACGTCGCGGTCACCCCTCCACTTT. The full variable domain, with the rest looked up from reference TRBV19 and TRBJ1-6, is DGGITQSPKYLFRKEGQNVTLSCEQNLNHDAMYWYRQDPGQGLRLIYYSQIVNDFQKGDIAEGYSVSREKKESFPLTVTSAQKNPTAFYLCASSIDHVTSRSPLHFGNGTRLTVT.

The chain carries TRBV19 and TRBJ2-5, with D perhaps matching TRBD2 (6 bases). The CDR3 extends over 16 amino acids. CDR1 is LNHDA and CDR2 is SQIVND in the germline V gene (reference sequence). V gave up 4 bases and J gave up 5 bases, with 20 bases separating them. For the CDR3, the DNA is TGTGCCAGTAGTAGGTGGAGGGCGAGAGGTGGCGAGACCCAGTACTTC. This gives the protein CASSRWRARGGETQYF.

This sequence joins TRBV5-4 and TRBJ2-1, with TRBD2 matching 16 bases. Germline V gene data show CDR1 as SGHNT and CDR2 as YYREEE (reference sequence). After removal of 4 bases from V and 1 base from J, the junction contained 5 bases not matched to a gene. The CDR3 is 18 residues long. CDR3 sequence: CASSAGTSGGASYNEQFF. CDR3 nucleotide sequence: TGTGCCAGCAGCGCCGGGACTAGCGGGGGGGCTTCCTACAATGAGCAGTTCTTC.

The CDR3 DNA reads TGTGCCAGCAGCTTGACAGCAACTAATGAAAAACTGTTTTTT. Translated, it gives CASSLTATNEKLFF. The gene calls are TRBV5-4 and TRBJ1-4, with D unresolved. CDR3 size: 14 residues. V dropped 1 base and J dropped 0 bases, with 4 bases sitting between them. Looked up from germline, CDR1 is SGHNT and CDR2 is YYREEE (reference sequence).

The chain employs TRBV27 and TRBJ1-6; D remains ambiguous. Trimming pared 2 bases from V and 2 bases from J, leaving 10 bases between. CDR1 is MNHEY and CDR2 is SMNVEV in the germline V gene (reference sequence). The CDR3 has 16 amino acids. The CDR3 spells CASSLTQRTYNSPLHF. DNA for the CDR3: TGTGCCAGCAGTTTAACCCAGCGCACCTATAATTCACCCCTCCACTTT.

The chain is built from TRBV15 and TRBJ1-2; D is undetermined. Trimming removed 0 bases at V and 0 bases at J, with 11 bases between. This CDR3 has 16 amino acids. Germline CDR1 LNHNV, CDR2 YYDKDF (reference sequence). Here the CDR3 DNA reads TGTGCCACCAGCAGAGATCTGCCAGTCCCTAACTATGGCTACACCTTC. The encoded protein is CATSRDLPVPNYGYTF.

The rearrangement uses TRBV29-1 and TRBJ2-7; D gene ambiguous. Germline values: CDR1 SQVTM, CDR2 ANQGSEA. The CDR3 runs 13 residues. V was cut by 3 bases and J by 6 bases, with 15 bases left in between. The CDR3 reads CSVDKPPLGEQYF. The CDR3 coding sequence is TGCAGCGTTGATAAACCCCCGCTAGGCGAGCAGTACTTC.

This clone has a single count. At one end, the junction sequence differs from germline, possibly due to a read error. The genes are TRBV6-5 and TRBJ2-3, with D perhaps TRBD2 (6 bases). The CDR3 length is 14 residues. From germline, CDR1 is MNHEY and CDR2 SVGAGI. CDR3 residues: CASSYSGVADTQYF. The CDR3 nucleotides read TGTGCCAGCAGCTACTCGGGAGTGGCAGATACGCAGTATTTT.

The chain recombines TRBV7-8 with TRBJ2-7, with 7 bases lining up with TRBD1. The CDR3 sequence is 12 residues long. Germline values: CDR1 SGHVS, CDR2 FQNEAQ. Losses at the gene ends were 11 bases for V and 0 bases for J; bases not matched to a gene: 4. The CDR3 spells CAVQGHSYEQYF. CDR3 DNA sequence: TGTGCCGTACAGGGGCACTCCTACGAGCAGTACTTC.

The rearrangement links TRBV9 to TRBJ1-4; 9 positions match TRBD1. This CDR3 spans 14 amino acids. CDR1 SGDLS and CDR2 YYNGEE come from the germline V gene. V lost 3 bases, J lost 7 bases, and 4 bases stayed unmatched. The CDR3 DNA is TGTGCCAGCAGCGGCGGGACAGGGAGTGAAAAACTGTTTTTT. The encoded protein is CASSGGTGSEKLFF. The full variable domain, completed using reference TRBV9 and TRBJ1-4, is DSGVTQTPKHLITATGQRVTLRCSPRSGDLSVYWYQQSLDQGLQFLIQYYNGEERAKGNILERFSAQQFPDLHSELNLSSLELGDSALYFCASSGGTGSEKLFFGSGTQLSVL.